The 15 T cell receptor beta chains below come from one sample, sequenced in a study of early T cells in non-severe SARS-CoV-2 infection. TCRdb used MiXCR to reprocess the 5' RACE reads, holding one entry per CDR3 protein. Among approximately 65,000 distinct CDR3 sequences listed, roughly an eighth were seen once. Sequenced sample: whole blood. These receptors originate from an adult who was a healthcare worker with PCR-confirmed SARS-CoV-2 infection or an uninfected control (not recorded which).

This clonotype showed up many times. The chain couples TRBV9 to TRBJ1-2; 7 positions agree with TRBD1. Losses at the gene ends were 0 bases for V and 0 bases for J; bases not matched to a gene: 2. The CDR3 sequence is 15 residues long. CDR1 and CDR2 from the germline V gene are SGDLS and YYNGEE. The CDR3 sequence: CASSVGTGTNYGYTF. The CDR3 region has the DNA TGTGCCAGCAGCGTAGGGACAGGAACTAACTATGGCTACACCTTC.

This clonotype was seen a few times. The chain has TRBV11-1 and TRBJ2-2; 9 bases are a match to TRBD1. The CDR3 loop spans 16 amino acids. The V and J ends lost 6 bases and 0 bases, in that order; junction bases with no gene match: 5. Germline loops: CDR1 SGHAT, CDR2 FQDESV (reference sequence). The CDR3, as DNA: TGTGCCAGCAGTCGGGACAGGGTTGCGAACACCGGGGAGCTGTTTTTT. Protein product: CASSRDRVANTGELFF. Full variable domain (outside the CDR3, taken from reference TRBV11-1 and TRBJ2-2): EAEVAQSPRYKITEKSQAVAFWCDPISGHATLYWYRQILGQGPELLVQFQDESVVDDSQLPKDRFSAERLKGVDSTLKIQPAELGDSAMYLCASSRDRVANTGELFFGEGSRLTVL.

This clonotype was counted a few times. The chain joins TRBV7-8 to TRBJ2-1, with TRBD2 matching over 12 bases. V was clipped by 5 bases and J by 7 bases; unmatched bases: 6. Germline CDR1 is SGHVS and CDR2 is FQNEAQ. This CDR3 is 15 amino acids long. The CDR3 here is CASSKSSGGGNEQFF. The CDR3 DNA sequence: TGTGCCAGCAGCAAATCTAGCGGGGGGGGAAATGAGCAGTTCTTC.

This clonotype was counted ten times or more. The chain employs TRBV7-8 and TRBJ2-1, with D unresolved. Germline V CDR1 and CDR2: SGHVS, FQNEAQ. The CDR3 has 15 amino acids. V lost 4 bases, J lost 0 bases, and 10 bases lay in between. The CDR3 DNA is TGTGCCAGCAGCTCCGGATACAGCTCCTACAATGAGCAGTTCTTC. This gives the protein CASSSGYSSYNEQFF.

This clonotype was found many times. The rearrangement links TRBV27 to TRBJ2-2; D is unclear. CDR1 and CDR2 from the germline V gene are MNHEY and SMNVEV (reference sequence). Trimming removed 3 bases at V and 0 bases at J, with 11 bases between. The CDR3 is 16 residues long. This CDR3 is CASSFIITTNTGELFF. Here the CDR3 DNA reads TGTGCCAGCAGTTTTATTATTACTACGAACACCGGGGAGCTGTTTTTT.

CDR3 protein: CASSQFSEQYF. The CDR3 DNA reads TGTGCCAGCAGCCAATTTAGCGAGCAGTACTTC. The chain combines TRBV14 with TRBJ2-7; D remains ambiguous. This CDR3 is built from 11 residues. V lost 2 bases, J lost 6 bases, and 5 bases lay in between. Germline CDR1 is SGHDN and CDR2 is FVKESK. Together with reference TRBV14 and TRBJ2-7, the CDR3 gives the full variable domain: EAGVTQFPSHSVIEKGQTVTLRCDPISGHDNLYWYRRVMGKEIKFLLHFVKESKQDESGMPNNRFLAERTGGTYSTLKVQPAELEDSGVYFCASSQFSEQYFGPGTRLTVT.

This clonotype was observed a handful of times. The chain recombines TRBV3-1 with TRBJ2-5; 7 bases match TRBD1. Trimming at V came to 3 bases and at J to 3 bases, leaving 13 bases not matched to a gene. This CDR3 has 17 residues. Germline CDR1 and CDR2: LGHDT and YNNKEL (reference sequence). The CDR3, as DNA: TGTGCCAGCAGCCATTGGTCCGGGACAGATAATAAAGAGACCCAGTACTTC. It yields the protein CASSHWSGTDNKETQYF.

The gene calls are TRBV5-1 and TRBJ2-2; no reliable D call. There are 15 residues in the CDR3. In germline, CDR1 is SGHRS, CDR2 YFSETQ. V dropped 4 bases and J dropped 1 base, with 11 bases sitting between them. CDR3 region: CASSVVTKNTGELFF. The CDR3 DNA reads TGCGCCAGCAGCGTCGTCACAAAGAACACCGGGGAGCTGTTTTTT.

The CDR3 nucleotides read TGCAGTGCGGCGAATCATGGGGCGTTTGGCACTGAAGCTTTCTTT. Its protein is CSAANHGAFGTEAFF. V usage is TRBV20-1 and J usage is TRBJ1-1; possible D gene TRBD1, 5 bases. V was clipped by 6 bases and J by 4 bases, with 21 bases between them. CDR3 length: 15 amino acids. Per germline, CDR1 DFQATT and CDR2 SNEGSKA (reference sequence).

In its sample, this clonotype was seen once. V gene TRBV6-6 combines with J gene TRBJ1-1, with D maybe TRBD1 (5 bases). Looked up from germline, CDR1 is MNHNY and CDR2 is SVGAGI (reference sequence). This CDR3 has 16 amino acids. The V end lost 6 bases, the J end lost 4 bases, and 21 bases lay between the germline ends. The CDR3 nucleotides are TGTGCCAGCAGCTATCCCTTACGGGGAGGGGCCACTGAAGCTTTCTTT. It encodes CASSYPLRGGATEAFF.

V usage is TRBV4-2 and J usage is TRBJ2-5, with TRBD1 as a possible D gene (6 bases). Germline V lookup: CDR1 LGHNA, CDR2 YNFKEQ. CDR3 length equals 15 residues. Trimming left V 2 bases short and J 2 bases short, with 12 bases between. The CDR3: CASSQTGSVQETQYF. The CDR3 nucleotides read TGTGCCAGCAGCCAAACAGGGTCCGTACAAGAGACCCAGTACTTC.

This clonotype appeared a few times. The chain couples TRBV29-1 to TRBJ2-7, with D tentatively TRBD2 (6 bases). The CDR3 sequence is 13 residues long. Germline V gives CDR1 SQVTM, CDR2 ANQGSEA. Trimming shortened V by 4 bases and J by 6 bases, and 16 bases separated the two germline ends. For the CDR3, the DNA is TGCAGCGTTGGAAGAGGAGGGGTTGCCGAGCAGTACTTC. Its translation: CSVGRGGVAEQYF.

This clonotype was found many times. This chain joins TRBV6-1 and TRBJ1-6, with D unresolved. The CDR3 sequence is 14 residues long. The V end lost 4 bases, the J end lost 0 bases, and 4 bases lay between the germline ends. Germline CDR1 MNHNS, CDR2 SASEGT. The CDR3 DNA reads TGTGCCAGCAGTGGGAGCTCCTATAATTCACCCCTCCACTTT. Protein product: CASSGSSYNSPLHF.

CDR3 nucleotide sequence: TGCAGTGCTGGATCTGGGACAGCCAACTCCTACGAGCAGTACTTC. This gives the protein CSAGSGTANSYEQYF. The chain links TRBV20-1 to TRBJ2-7; TRBD1 agrees at 7 bases. Germline CDR1 and CDR2: DFQATT and SNEGSKA (reference sequence). J lost 0 bases, V lost 5 bases, and 10 bases had no gene match. The CDR3 sequence is 15 residues long.

This chain connects TRBV20-1 to TRBJ1-4; no definite D call. This CDR3 contains 16 residues. The ends were cut back, 0 bases at V and 3 bases at J, with 14 bases in the middle. Germline assignment: CDR1 DFQATT and CDR2 SNEGSKA (reference sequence). CDR3 loop: CSARDLSASSNEKLFF. The CDR3 nucleotides read TGCAGTGCTAGAGATTTGAGCGCTTCTTCTAATGAAAAACTGTTTTTT.